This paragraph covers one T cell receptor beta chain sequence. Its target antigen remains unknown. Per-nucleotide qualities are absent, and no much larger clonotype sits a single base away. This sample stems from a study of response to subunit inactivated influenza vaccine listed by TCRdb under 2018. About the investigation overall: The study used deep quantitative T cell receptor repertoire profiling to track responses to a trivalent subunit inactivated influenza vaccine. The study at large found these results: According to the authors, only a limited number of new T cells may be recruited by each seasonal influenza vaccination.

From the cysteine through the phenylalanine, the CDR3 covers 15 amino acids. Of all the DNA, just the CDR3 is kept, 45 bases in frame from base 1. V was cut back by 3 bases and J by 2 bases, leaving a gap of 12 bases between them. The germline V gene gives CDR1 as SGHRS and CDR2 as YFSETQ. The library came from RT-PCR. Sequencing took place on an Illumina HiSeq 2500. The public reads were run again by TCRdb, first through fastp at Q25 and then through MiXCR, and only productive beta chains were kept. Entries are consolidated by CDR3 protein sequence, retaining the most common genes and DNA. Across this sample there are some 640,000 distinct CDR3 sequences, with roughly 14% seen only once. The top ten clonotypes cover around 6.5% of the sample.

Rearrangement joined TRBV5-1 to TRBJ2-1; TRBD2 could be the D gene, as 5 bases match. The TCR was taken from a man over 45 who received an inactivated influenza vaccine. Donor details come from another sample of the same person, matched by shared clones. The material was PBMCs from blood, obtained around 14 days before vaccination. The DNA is TGCGCCAGCAGCTCTGTAACGCGGGCCTACAATGAGCAGTTCTTC. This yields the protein CASSSVTRAYNEQFF.